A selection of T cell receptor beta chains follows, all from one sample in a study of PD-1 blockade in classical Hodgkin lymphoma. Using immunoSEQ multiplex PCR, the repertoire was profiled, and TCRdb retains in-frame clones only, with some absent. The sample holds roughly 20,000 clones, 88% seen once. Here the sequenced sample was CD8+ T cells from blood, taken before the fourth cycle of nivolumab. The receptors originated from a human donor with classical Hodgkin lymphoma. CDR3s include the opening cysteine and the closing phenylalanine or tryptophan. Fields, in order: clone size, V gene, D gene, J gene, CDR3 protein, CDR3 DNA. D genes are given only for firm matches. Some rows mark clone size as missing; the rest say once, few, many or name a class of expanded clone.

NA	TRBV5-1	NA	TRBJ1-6	CASSLSNSPLHF	TGCGCCAGCAGCTTAAGCAATTCACCCCTCCACTTT
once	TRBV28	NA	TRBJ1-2	CASTLGGNYGYTF	TGTGCCAGCACCCTGGGGGGCAACTATGGCTACACCTTC
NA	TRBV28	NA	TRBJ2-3	CASRALRDRTDTQYF	TGTGCCAGCAGAGCATTACGGGATAGGACAGATACGCAGTATTTT
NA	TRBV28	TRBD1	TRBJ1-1	CASSLTLGQGQANTEAFF	TGTGCCAGCAGTCTAACATTAGGACAGGGGCAAGCGAACACTGAAGCTTTCTTT
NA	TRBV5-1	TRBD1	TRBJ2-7	CASSLVGQGYEQYF	TGCGCCAGCAGCTTGGTGGGACAGGGTTACGAGCAGTACTTC
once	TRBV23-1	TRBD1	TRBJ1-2	CASRTGWDNYGYTF	TGCGCCAGCAGGACAGGGTGGGATAACTATGGCTACACCTTC
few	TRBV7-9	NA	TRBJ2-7	CASSLMGLDEQYF	TGTGCCAGCAGCTTAATGGGGCTGGACGAGCAGTACTTC
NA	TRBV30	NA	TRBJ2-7	CAWSGDPTYEQYF	TGTGCCTGGAGTGGAGACCCGACCTACGAGCAGTACTTC
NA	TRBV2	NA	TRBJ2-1	CASPTLNEQFF	TGTGCCAGCCCTACATTGAATGAGCAGTTCTTC
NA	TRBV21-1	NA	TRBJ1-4	CASSKAARGRREKLFF	TGTGCCAGCAGCAAAGCGGCCAGGGGGCGCCGTGAAAAACTGTTTTTT
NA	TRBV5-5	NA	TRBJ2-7	CASSEFLISSYEQYF	TGTGCCAGCAGCGAATTTCTCATAAGCTCCTACGAGCAGTACTTC
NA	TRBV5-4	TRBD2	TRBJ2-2	CASRLAGASNTGELFF	TGTGCCAGCAGGTTAGCGGGTGCATCGAACACCGGGGAGCTGTTTTTT
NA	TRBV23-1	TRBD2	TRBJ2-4	CAILSGRAENIQYF	TGCGCCATCCTTAGCGGGAGGGCCGAGAACATTCAGTACTTC
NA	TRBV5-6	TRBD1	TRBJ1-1	CASRAGQGPTEAFF	TGTGCCAGCAGAGCGGGACAGGGACCCACTGAAGCTTTCTTT
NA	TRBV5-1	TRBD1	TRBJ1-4	CASSPRTDRENEKLFF	TGCGCCAGCAGCCCCCGAACGGACAGGGAGAATGAAAAACTGTTTTTT
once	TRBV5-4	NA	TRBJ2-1	CASSAGEAGSYNEQFF	TGTGCCAGCAGCGCCGGGGAGGCGGGCTCCTACAATGAGCAGTTCTTC
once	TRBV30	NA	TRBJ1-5	CAWTRDDGQPQHF	TGTGCCTGGACCCGGGACGACGGTCAGCCCCAGCATTTT
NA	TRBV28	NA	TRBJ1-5	CASSLFSVYSNQPQHF	TGTGCCAGCAGTTTGTTTTCGGTTTATAGCAATCAGCCCCAGCATTTT
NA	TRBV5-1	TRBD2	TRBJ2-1	CATEREGSREQFF	TGCGCCACTGAGCGGGAGGGGTCACGTGAGCAGTTCTTC
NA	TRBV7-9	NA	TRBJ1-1	CASSLGRRGANTEAFF	TGTGCCAGCAGCTTAGGACGCCGAGGGGCGAACACTGAAGCTTTCTTT
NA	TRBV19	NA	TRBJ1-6	CASSPGAANSPLHF	TGTGCCAGTAGTCCCGGGGCAGCGAATTCACCCCTCCACTTT
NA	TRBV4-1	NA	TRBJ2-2	CASSQGPLVPGELFF	TGCGCCAGCAGCCAGGGCCCACTAGTTCCCGGGGAGCTGTTTTTT
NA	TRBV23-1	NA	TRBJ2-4	CASSQGGSEVAKNIQYF	TGCGCCAGCAGTCAAGGGGGCAGTGAGGTAGCCAAAAACATTCAGTACTTC
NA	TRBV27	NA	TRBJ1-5	CASSPYSNQPQHF	TGTGCCAGCAGTCCTTATAGCAATCAGCCCCAGCATTTT
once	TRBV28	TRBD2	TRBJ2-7	CASRAGERYEQYF	TGTGCCAGCAGGGCGGGAGAAAGGTACGAGCAGTACTTC
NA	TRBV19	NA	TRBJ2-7	CASSIDGGPSSYEQYF	TGTGCCAGTAGTATAGATGGGGGACCGAGCTCCTACGAGCAGTACTTC
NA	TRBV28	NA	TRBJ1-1	CASSFNQIVATEAFF	TGTGCCAGCAGCTTTAACCAAATAGTGGCCACTGAAGCTTTCTTT
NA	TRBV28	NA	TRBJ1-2	CASSFPRDRLDGYTF	TGTGCCAGCAGTTTCCCAAGAGACAGGCTGGATGGCTACACCTTC
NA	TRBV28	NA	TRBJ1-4	CASRVEQLNEKLFF	TGTGCCAGCCGGGTGGAGCAACTAAATGAAAAACTGTTTTTT
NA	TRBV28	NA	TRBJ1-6	CASQGMGNSPLHF	TGTGCCAGCCAGGGGATGGGTAATTCACCCCTCCACTTT
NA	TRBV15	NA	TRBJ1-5	CATSRDPLGAYSNQPQHF	TGTGCCACCAGCAGAGATCCACTTGGGGCTTATAGCAATCAGCCCCAGCATTTT
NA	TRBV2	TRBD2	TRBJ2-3	CASSEGTLAGVGDTQYF	TGTGCCAGCAGTGAAGGGACACTAGCGGGAGTGGGAGATACGCAGTATTTT
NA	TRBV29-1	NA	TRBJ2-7	CSIEVEAGSEQYF	TGCAGCATTGAGGTTGAGGCTGGGTCCGAGCAGTACTTC
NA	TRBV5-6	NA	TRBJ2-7	CASSLGDYLSYEQYF	TGTGCCAGCAGCTTGGGAGACTACCTCTCCTACGAGCAGTACTTC
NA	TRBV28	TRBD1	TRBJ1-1	CASSWDRGRGDTEAFF	TGTGCCAGCAGTTGGGACAGGGGAAGGGGGGACACTGAAGCTTTCTTT
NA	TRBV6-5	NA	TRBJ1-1	CASSYSGQTEAFF	TGTGCCAGCAGTTACTCGGGGCAGACTGAAGCTTTCTTT
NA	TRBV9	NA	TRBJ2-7	CASSSQGTYEQYF	TGTGCCAGCAGCTCGCAGGGCACCTACGAGCAGTACTTC
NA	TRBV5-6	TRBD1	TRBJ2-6	CASSFSQGDSGANVLTF	TGTGCCAGCAGCTTTAGTCAGGGGGACTCTGGGGCCAACGTCCTGACTTTC
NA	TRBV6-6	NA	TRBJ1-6	CASSYSQGGNSPLHF	TGTGCCAGCAGTTACTCGCAGGGAGGCAATTCACCCCTCCACTTT
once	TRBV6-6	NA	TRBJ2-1	CASSYSSEQFF	TGTGCCAGCAGTTACTCGAGTGAGCAGTTCTTC
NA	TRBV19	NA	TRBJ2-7	CASSFSLKRTYEQYF	TGTGCCAGTAGTTTTTCCCTGAAGAGGACCTACGAGCAGTACTTC